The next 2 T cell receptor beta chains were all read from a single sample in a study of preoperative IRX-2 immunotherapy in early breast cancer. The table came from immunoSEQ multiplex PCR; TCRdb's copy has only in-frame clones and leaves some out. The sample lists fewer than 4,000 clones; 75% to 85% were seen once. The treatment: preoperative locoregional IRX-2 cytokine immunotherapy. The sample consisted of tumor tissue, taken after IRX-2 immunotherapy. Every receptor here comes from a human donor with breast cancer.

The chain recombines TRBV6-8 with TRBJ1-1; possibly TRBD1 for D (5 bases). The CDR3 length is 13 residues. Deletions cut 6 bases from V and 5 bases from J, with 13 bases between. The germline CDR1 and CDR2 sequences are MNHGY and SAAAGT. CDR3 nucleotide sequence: TGTGCCAGCAGGGCTCGGGGCGGAACTGAAGCTTTCTTT. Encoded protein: CASRARGGTEAFF.

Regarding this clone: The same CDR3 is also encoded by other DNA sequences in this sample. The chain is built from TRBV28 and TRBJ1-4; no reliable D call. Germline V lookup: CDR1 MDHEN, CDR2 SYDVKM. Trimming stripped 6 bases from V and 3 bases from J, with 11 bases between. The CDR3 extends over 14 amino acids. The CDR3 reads CASRRTGSNEKLFF. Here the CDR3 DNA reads TGTGCCAGCAGGCGGACTGGTTCTAATGAAAAACTGTTTTTT.